One and the same sample provided the 24 T cell receptor beta chains below, sequenced in a study of blood T cell repertoires in COVID-19. Clones were read by immunoSEQ multiplex PCR, and TCRdb kept only the in-frame ones, dropping some. This table has roughly 60,000 clones, more than 70% appearing once. The sample consisted of peripheral blood. These receptors were taken from a man in his fifties or sixties with COVID-19, enrolled during active disease.

The chain uses TRBV6-5 and TRBJ1-3; D is ambiguous. The V gene's germline CDR1 is MNHEY and CDR2 SVGAGI. Trimming took 6 bases from V and 0 from J, leaving 9 bases between them. The CDR3 consists of 14 residues. The CDR3 loop reads CASSPGDSGNTIYF. The CDR3 nucleotides are TGTGCCAGCAGCCCCGGGGACTCTGGAAACACCATATATTTT.

In this sample, this clone turned up a few times. The genes are TRBV20-1 and TRBJ1-4; D is uncertain. Germline V gene sequence: CDR1 DFQATT, CDR2 SNEGSKA (reference sequence). CDR3 length: 13 residues. Trimming removed 3 bases at V and 2 bases at J, with 7 bases between. CDR3 protein: CSASRRTNEKLFF. DNA for the CDR3: TGCAGTGCTAGTCGGAGGACTAATGAAAAACTGTTTTTT.

This sequence joins TRBV2 and TRBJ1-1, with a weak D call TRBD1 (6 bases). The CDR3 has 16 amino acids. The V and J ends lost 4 bases and 10 bases respectively, with 25 bases between them. Per the germline V gene, CDR1 is SNHLY and CDR2 is FYNNEI. CDR3 in amino acids: CASSVLGGAQGKGAFF. The CDR3 DNA is TGTGCCAGCAGTGTCTTGGGGGGGGCGCAAGGTAAGGGAGCTTTCTTT.

The table lists this clone with a few counts. This chain uses TRBV5-1 with TRBJ2-1; 8 bases are a match to TRBD1. Germline V gives CDR1 SGHRS, CDR2 YFSETQ. V was pared by 4 bases and J by 4 bases, with 7 bases of the junction left unmatched. The CDR3 consists of 15 residues. This chain's CDR3 is CASSNSGQDYNEQFF. In nucleotides, the CDR3 is TGCGCCAGCAGCAACTCGGGACAGGATTACAATGAGCAGTTCTTC.

The table lists this clone with a count of one. J is TRBJ2-1 and V is TRBV24-1, with 9 bases aligning to TRBD1. The CDR3 sequence is 14 residues long. V dropped 5 bases and J dropped 7; count of bases not matched to a gene: 5. CDR1 and CDR2 from the germline V gene are KGHDR and SFDVKD. This CDR3 is CATSANRGLNEQFF. The CDR3 DNA reads TGTGCCACCAGTGCGAACAGGGGGCTTAATGAGCAGTTCTTC.

V is TRBV9 and J is TRBJ1-1; TRBD1 matches 8 bases. CDR1 and CDR2 from the germline V gene are SGDLS and YYNGEE. The CDR3 covers 14 residues. The trim removed 3 bases at V and 5 bases at J, leaving 6 bases unmatched. The CDR3 nucleotides are TGTGCCAGCAGCGCGGACAGGGAGGATACTGAAGCTTTCTTT. As protein: CASSADREDTEAFF.

This clone appeared a few times. The V gene is TRBV21-1, the J gene TRBJ1-2. TRBV21-1 is a recognized pseudogene. The CDR3 sequence is 10 residues long. The CDR3 nucleotides read TGTGCCAGCAGCAAACTTGGCTACACCTTC. This gives the protein CASSKLGYTF.

The V and J genes are TRBV7-3 and TRBJ2-7; 7 nucleotides agree with TRBD1. The CDR3 totals 19 residues. V lost 5 bases to trimming and J lost 0 bases; unmatched junction nucleotides: 19. Per the germline V gene, CDR1 is SGHTA and CDR2 is FQGTGA. In DNA form, the CDR3 reads TGTGCCAGCAGCCATACCCAAAGTTTGAGGGGGCGGTCCTCCTACGAGCAGTACTTC. Its protein is CASSHTQSLRGRSSYEQYF. Combining the CDR3 with reference TRBV7-3 and TRBJ2-7 gives the whole variable domain GAGVSQTPSNKVTEKGKYVELRCDPISGHTALYWYRQSLGQGPEFLIYFQGTGAADDSGLPNDRFFAVRPEGSVSTLKIQRTERGDSAVYLCASSHTQSLRGRSSYEQYFGPGTRLTVT.

This clone appeared a single time. This chain connects TRBV6-5 to TRBJ2-1, with TRBD1 identical over 11 bases. With 2 bases clipped from V and 6 bases from J, the junction kept 3 bases outside the gene matches. There are 15 residues in the CDR3. Looked up from germline, CDR1 is MNHEY and CDR2 is SVGAGI. CDR3 region: CASSYRTGGFNEQFF. DNA of the CDR3: TGTGCCAGCAGTTACAGGACAGGGGGCTTCAATGAGCAGTTCTTC.

This clone was recorded a few times. J is TRBJ1-2 and V is TRBV6-6, with D possibly TRBD1 on 6 matching bases. Germline V gene sequence: CDR1 MNHNY, CDR2 SVGAGI (reference sequence). This CDR3 contains 14 residues. V was pared by 0 bases and J by 7 bases, with 12 bases between. The CDR3 here is CASSYSRGGGGYTF. DNA for the CDR3: TGTGCCAGCAGTTACTCGAGAGGGGGTGGTGGCTACACCTTC.

This sequence joins TRBV28 and TRBJ1-5, with D possibly TRBD1 on 5 matching bases. V was cut by 1 base and J by 1 base, with 11 bases left in between. The CDR3 contains 16 residues. In germline, CDR1 is MDHEN, CDR2 SYDVKM. The CDR3 DNA follows: TGTGCCAGCAGTTTATTCCGGGCAGGGAGCAATCAGCCCCAGCATTTT. Amino acid sequence: CASSLFRAGSNQPQHF.

The genes are TRBV5-6 and TRBJ1-2; D gene unclear. The CDR3 spans 13 residues. V was cut by 4 bases and J by 4 bases, with 11 bases left in between. Germline V gene sequence: CDR1 SGHDT, CDR2 YYEEEE. The CDR3 bases are TGTGCCAGCAGCATCACGGGGAGCTATGGCTACACCTTC. Residues: CASSITGSYGYTF.

The rearrangement joins TRBV9 to TRBJ2-1; 11 bases match TRBD2. The CDR3 runs 15 residues. Germline V lookup: CDR1 SGDLS, CDR2 YYNGEE. V gave up 3 bases and J gave up 7 bases; unmatched junction bases: 6. In nucleotides, the CDR3 is TGTGCCAGCAGCGGAACTAGCGGGAGAGGGAATGAGCAGTTCTTC. This sequence encodes CASSGTSGRGNEQFF. Looking up the rest from reference TRBV9 and TRBJ2-1 gives the full variable domain: DSGVTQTPKHLITATGQRVTLRCSPRSGDLSVYWYQQSLDQGLQFLIQYYNGEERAKGNILERFSAQQFPDLHSELNLSSLELGDSALYFCASSGTSGRGNEQFFGPGTRLTVL.

This clone was detected only once. This chain uses TRBV27 with TRBJ2-1; TRBD2 is a possible D gene (6 bases). The V gene lost 6 bases and the J gene lost 2 bases, with 11 bases spanning the gap. The CDR3 contains 14 residues. Germline CDR1 and CDR2: MNHEY and SMNVEV (reference sequence). DNA for the CDR3: TGTGCCAGCAGGCCGGGGGTACCCTACAATGAGCAGTTCTTC. Protein product: CASRPGVPYNEQFF.

The rearrangement uses TRBV7-3 and TRBJ2-2, with 9 bases matching TRBD1. V dropped 2 bases and J dropped 5; count of bases not matched to a gene: 9. The V gene's germline CDR1 is SGHTA and CDR2 FQGTGA. The CDR3 runs to 17 residues. Written as DNA, the CDR3 is TGTGCCAGCAGCTTAGGGGGACAGGGAAGCTTTACCGGGGAGCTGTTTTTT. Its translation is CASSLGGQGSFTGELFF.

This sequence joins TRBV5-1 and TRBJ1-5; 10 bases fit TRBD1. Losses at the gene ends were 4 bases for V and 3 bases for J; bases not matched to a gene: 10. The length of the CDR3 is 17 residues. Germline assignment: CDR1 SGHRS and CDR2 YFSETQ. The CDR3: CASSPTGGPTDNQPQHF. The CDR3 DNA reads TGCGCCAGCAGCCCGACAGGGGGCCCAACTGACAATCAGCCCCAGCATTTT.

The chain links TRBV11-2 to TRBJ2-1; 7 nucleotides agree with TRBD1. The CDR3 extends over 16 amino acids. Trimming cost V 5 bases and J 7 bases; bases outside gene matches: 14. Germline assignment: CDR1 SGHAT and CDR2 FQNNGV. The CDR3 is CASSVSGGLSLNEQFF. The DNA of the CDR3 is TGTGCCAGCAGCGTATCAGGGGGATTATCTTTAAATGAGCAGTTCTTC.

The V call is TRBV30, the J call TRBJ1-1; 10 nucleotides line up with TRBD1. Per germline, CDR1 GTSNPN and CDR2 SVGIG (reference sequence). V shed 8 bases, J shed 4 bases, and the junction held 1 base outside the gene matches. This CDR3 has 11 residues. CDR3 in DNA: TGTGCCGGGGACAGGGGCACTGAAGCTTTCTTT. Its protein product is CAGDRGTEAFF.

In this sample, this clone turned up a few times. The chain joins TRBV19 to TRBJ1-4; D possibly corresponds to TRBD1 (5 bases). This CDR3 comprises 14 residues. CDR1 LNHDA and CDR2 SQIVND come from the germline V gene (reference sequence). V shed 3 bases and J shed 8 bases, with 13 bases lying between them. CDR3 region: CASSILQDGEKLFF. The CDR3 coding sequence is TGTGCCAGTAGTATTCTACAGGATGGGGAAAAACTGTTTTTT.

The chain uses TRBV24-1 and TRBJ2-5, with unresolved D. Trimming pared 3 bases from V and 7 bases from J, leaving 14 bases between. CDR1 KGHDR and CDR2 SFDVKD come from the germline V gene. CDR3 length: 14 residues. In DNA form, the CDR3 reads TGTGCCACCAGTGATCCTGTCCCCCACGGGACCCAGTACTTC. Protein sequence: CATSDPVPHGTQYF.

The V call is TRBV3-1 (or the pseudogene TRBV3-2), the J call TRBJ1-2; D is uncertain. The CDR3 contains 15 residues. The germline V gene has CDR1 LGHDT and CDR2 YNNKEL (reference sequence). Trimming removed 0 bases from V and 6 bases from J, with 14 bases in between. The CDR3 sequence: CASSQDLSNPHGYTF. CDR3 coding DNA: TGTGCCAGCAGCCAAGATCTTAGCAACCCGCATGGCTACACCTTC.

The chain carries TRBV5-1 and TRBJ1-1, with D maybe TRBD1 (6 bases). Trimming cost V 4 bases and J 3 bases, with 16 bases left between them. CDR1 and CDR2 from the germline V gene are SGHRS and YFSETQ. The CDR3 is 15 residues long. The CDR3, as DNA: TGCGCCAGCAGCACACAGGGCCGGGTGGACACTGAAGCTTTCTTT. Amino acids: CASSTQGRVDTEAFF.

The V gene is TRBV24-1, the J gene TRBJ2-5; perhaps TRBD2 as D (6 bases). With 3 bases removed from V and 2 bases from J, the gap between germline ends came to 15 bases. CDR3 length: 16 residues. Germline V lookup: CDR1 KGHDR, CDR2 SFDVKD. The CDR3: CATSDHGTQRQETQYF. The CDR3 DNA reads TGTGCCACCAGTGATCACGGGACTCAGAGGCAAGAGACCCAGTACTTC.

This sequence joins TRBV5-1 and TRBJ1-4; D gene unclear. The CDR3 contains 15 residues. The V gene's germline CDR1 is SGHRS and CDR2 YFSETQ. V was trimmed by 0 bases and J by 7 bases, leaving 13 bases between them. CDR3 DNA: TGCGCCAGCAGCTTGGGGTGGGCGGAGGGTGAAAAACTGTTTTTT. It specifies CASSLGWAEGEKLFF.